A single sample gave rise to the 31 T cell receptor beta chains below, sequenced in a study of T-cell reconstitution after alpha-beta-depleted transplantation in children. TCRbeta library preparation incorporated unique molecular identifiers. TCRdb itself ran the PCR reads through MiXCR, one entry per CDR3 protein. The sample lists some 550,000 distinct CDR3 sequences, around 19% occurring once. The input for sequencing was PBMCs from the stem cell graft donor, taken from the stem cell graft. The receptors derive from a human donor who donated a stem cell graft to a child with acute lymphoblastic leukemia.

This chain joins TRBV3-1 and TRBJ1-4; TRBD1 aligns across 7 bases. This CDR3 has 15 residues. Germline V gene data show CDR1 as LGHDT and CDR2 as YNNKEL (reference sequence). V lost 4 bases to trimming and J lost 4 bases; unmatched junction nucleotides: 6. In nucleotides, the CDR3 is TGTGCCAGCAGCCCCGGGACAGCCTATAATGAAAAACTGTTTTTT. It codes for CASSPGTAYNEKLFF.

The gene calls are TRBV29-1 and TRBJ1-1; D call uncertain. V lost 6 bases, J lost 1 base, and 6 bases lay in between. Germline V gene data show CDR1 as SQVTM and CDR2 as ANQGSEA. CDR3 length: 11 residues. The CDR3 here is CSVQGNTEAFF. The DNA of the CDR3 is TGCAGCGTACAAGGGAACACTGAAGCTTTCTTT.

V usage is TRBV4-1 and J usage is TRBJ1-3; perhaps TRBD1 as D (6 bases). V shed 4 bases and J shed 0 bases, with 13 bases lying between them. Germline CDR1 is MGHRA and CDR2 is YSYEKL. This CDR3 has 16 amino acids. This CDR3 is CASSRGTQSSGNTIYF. CDR3 bases: TGCGCCAGCAGCCGCGGGACACAGAGCTCTGGAAACACCATATATTTT.

The chain uses TRBV5-1 and TRBJ2-1; 9 bases are shared with TRBD2. This CDR3 is 15 amino acids long. The germline V gene encodes CDR1 SGHRS and CDR2 YFSETQ. V shed 8 bases, J shed 5 bases, and the junction held 11 bases outside the gene matches. The CDR3 nucleotides are TGCGCCAGTTTAGCGGGAGTAATCCTGGACAATGAGCAGTTCTTC. It encodes CASLAGVILDNEQFF.

The CDR3 reads CASSGGTSDNYEQYF. The CDR3 nucleotides are TGCGCCAGCAGCGGGGGGACTAGCGATAACTACGAGCAGTACTTC. This rearrangement joins TRBV5-1 to TRBJ2-7, with 10 bases lining up with TRBD2. The CDR3 runs to 15 residues. CDR1 is SGHRS, CDR2 YFSETQ, per germline. Trimming cost V 4 bases and J 3 bases; bases outside gene matches: 7. The full variable domain, rest sourced from reference TRBV5-1 and TRBJ2-7, is KAGVTQTPRYLIKTRGQQVTLSCSPISGHRSVSWYQQTPGQGLQFLFEYFSETQRNKGNFPGRFSGRQFSNSRSEMNVSTLELGDSALYLCASSGGTSDNYEQYFGPGTRLTVT.

The chain combines TRBV2 with TRBJ2-1; D is possibly TRBD1 or TRBD2 (5 bases each). This CDR3 has 15 amino acids. Germline loops: CDR1 SNHLY, CDR2 FYNNEI. V was pared by 5 bases and J by 0 bases, with 11 bases between. CDR3 sequence: CASSRDGGSYNEQFF. The DNA for the CDR3 is TGTGCCAGCAGTCGGGACGGCGGCTCCTACAATGAGCAGTTCTTC. Full variable domain (remainder filled in from reference TRBV2 and TRBJ2-1): EPEVTQTPSHQVTQMGQEVILRCVPISNHLYFYWYRQILGQKVEFLVSFYNNEISEKSEIFDDQFSVERPDGSNFTLKIRSTKLEDSAMYFCASSRDGGSYNEQFFGPGTRLTVL.

This clonotype has a handful of counts. This chain joins TRBV20-1 and TRBJ2-7; no definite D call. V was clipped by 2 bases and J by 0 bases, with 8 bases between them. The CDR3 loop spans 13 amino acids. Per germline, CDR1 DFQATT and CDR2 SNEGSKA (reference sequence). In nucleotides, the CDR3 is TGCAGTGCTAGAATCACAAGCTCCTACGAGCAGTACTTC. Protein product: CSARITSSYEQYF.

The chain employs TRBV2 and TRBJ2-1; D remains unclear. This CDR3 comprises 15 residues. The V and J ends lost 3 bases and 3 bases respectively, with 12 bases between them. The germline V gene has CDR1 SNHLY and CDR2 FYNNEI. CDR3 protein: CASSDDLSIYNEQFF. CDR3 in DNA: TGTGCCAGCAGTGACGACCTTTCTATCTACAATGAGCAGTTCTTC.

This chain joins TRBV20-1 and TRBJ1-4; D is perhaps TRBD1 (6 bases). This CDR3 is 14 amino acids long. V shed 5 bases and J shed 4 bases, with 14 bases lying between them. Germline CDR1 DFQATT, CDR2 SNEGSKA (reference sequence). Here the CDR3 reads CSAFQGPLNEKLFF. In DNA, the CDR3 is TGCAGTGCTTTCCAGGGGCCCCTTAATGAAAAACTGTTTTTT.

There are a few counts of this clonotype. The V and J genes are TRBV18 and TRBJ1-2; D ambiguous. The length of the CDR3 is 13 residues. Germline V gene data show CDR1 as KGHSH and CDR2 as LQKENI. Trimming removed 3 bases at V and 2 bases at J, with 7 bases between. The CDR3: CASSPEGNYGYTF. The CDR3, as DNA: TGTGCCAGCTCACCCGAAGGGAACTATGGCTACACCTTC.

This clonotype was detected only a few times. The V and J genes are TRBV20-1 and TRBJ2-1; no clear D gene. V was shortened by 3 bases and J by 7 bases, with 7 bases between the two germline ends. The CDR3 has 11 residues. The germline V gene has CDR1 DFQATT and CDR2 SNEGSKA (reference sequence). CDR3 bases: TGCAGTGCTAGTTACGGTAATGAGCAGTTCTTC. Amino acids: CSASYGNEQFF.

J is TRBJ1-2 and V is TRBV9; D is uncertain. V was pared by 6 bases and J by 8 bases, with 14 bases between. The length of the CDR3 is 12 residues. Per germline, CDR1 SGDLS and CDR2 YYNGEE. The CDR3 bases are TGTGCCAGCACCGGATCAGCTGCGGGCTACACCTTC. It codes for CASTGSAAGYTF.

The V gene is TRBV3-1, the J gene TRBJ2-1; D might be TRBD2 (5 bases). The CDR3 length is 15 residues. Looked up from germline, CDR1 is LGHDT and CDR2 is YNNKEL (reference sequence). V was cut by 1 base and J by 7 bases, with 14 bases left in between. DNA of the CDR3: TGTGCCAGCAGCCAAGGATGGACTGGAATGAATGAGCAGTTCTTC. Translated: CASSQGWTGMNEQFF.

This clonotype was counted a few times. The J gene is TRBJ2-7, the V gene TRBV12-3 or TRBV12-4; 7 bases fit TRBD2. The V and J ends lost 5 bases and 3 bases, in that order; junction bases with no gene match: 10. The CDR3 totals 15 residues. CDR3 nucleotide sequence: TGTGCCAGCAGTGCCACATCTAGCGGCTTCTACGAGCAGTACTTC. This encodes CASSATSSGFYEQYF.

The gene calls are TRBV19 and TRBJ1-1; unclear D gene. V shed 2 bases and J shed 3 bases, with 16 bases lying between them. CDR1 LNHDA and CDR2 SQIVND come from the germline V gene (reference sequence). CDR3 size: 16 residues. The CDR3 bases are TGTGCCAGTAGTATAATCCCCGCTTTGTGGCACACTGAAGCTTTCTTT. Its protein product is CASSIIPALWHTEAFF.

V gene TRBV12-3 or TRBV12-4 combines with J gene TRBJ2-2; D remains unclear. The CDR3 consists of 13 residues. Trimming removed 6 bases from V and 5 bases from J, with 10 bases in between. CDR3: CASSTPPTGELFF. In DNA, the CDR3 is TGTGCCAGCAGCACCCCCCCTACCGGGGAGCTGTTTTTT.

This chain uses TRBV27 with TRBJ2-7, with D possibly TRBD1 on 6 matching bases. The CDR3 runs 14 residues. Trimming took 3 bases from V and 5 from J, leaving 14 bases between them. CDR1 and CDR2 from the germline V gene are MNHEY and SMNVEV (reference sequence). CDR3 in amino acids: CASSFLQGLHEQYF. The CDR3 DNA sequence: TGTGCCAGCAGTTTTCTACAGGGTCTCCACGAGCAGTACTTC.

This clonotype was seen a handful of times. This chain uses TRBV29-1 with TRBJ2-7, with 9 bases identical to TRBD1. Germline V CDR1 and CDR2: SQVTM, ANQGSEA. V gave up 6 bases and J gave up 4 bases; unmatched junction bases: 10. The CDR3 consists of 14 residues. The CDR3 nucleotides read TGCAGCGTCGCCTTTACAGGGGGCCTATACGAGCAGTACTTC. Translation: CSVAFTGGLYEQYF.

This rearrangement joins TRBV7-9 to TRBJ1-1; D is unresolved. V lost 3 bases and J lost 8, with 10 bases in between. CDR1 SEHNR and CDR2 FQNEAQ come from the germline V gene (reference sequence). CDR3 length: 12 residues. The CDR3: CASSFERAEAFF. The CDR3 coding sequence is TGTGCCAGCAGCTTTGAACGGGCGGAAGCTTTCTTT.

This clonotype was counted only a few times. This chain uses TRBV4-1 with TRBJ2-7; either TRBD1 or TRBD2 may fit D (5 bases each). V lost 0 bases to trimming and J lost 2 bases, with 11 bases between them. Germline values: CDR1 MGHRA, CDR2 YSYEKL. The CDR3 contains 15 residues. The CDR3 loop reads CASSQEGTQAYEQYF. The DNA for the CDR3 is TGCGCCAGCAGCCAAGAAGGGACGCAAGCCTACGAGCAGTACTTC.

The V and J genes are TRBV19 and TRBJ1-5; D gene unclear. Germline CDR1 is LNHDA and CDR2 is SQIVND (reference sequence). The CDR3 runs to 13 residues. V lost 4 bases, J lost 9 bases, and 13 bases lay in between. The CDR3 DNA follows: TGTGCCAGTAGTACGGACGGGGTGAGGCCCCAGCATTTT. Encoded protein: CASSTDGVRPQHF.

The gene calls are TRBV10-3 and TRBJ2-1, with 15 nucleotides matching TRBD2. The CDR3 extends over 16 amino acids. Trimming removed 3 bases from V and 7 bases from J; junction bases left unmatched: 4. The germline CDR1 and CDR2 sequences are ENHRY and SYGVKD. As DNA, the CDR3 is TGTGCCATCAGTGAAGTGGGGACTAGCGGGAGGAATGAGCAGTTCTTC. Translation: CAISEVGTSGRNEQFF.

The chain has TRBV15 and TRBJ2-5, with D possibly being TRBD1 (7 bases). The CDR3 is 17 residues long. Germline-derived CDR1 and CDR2 are LNHNV and YYDKDF (reference sequence). V was trimmed by 1 base and J by 5 bases, leaving 20 bases between them. CDR3 sequence reads: CATSRVRFGGGEETQYF. The CDR3 bases are TGTGCCACCAGCAGAGTAAGATTCGGAGGGGGCGAGGAGACCCAGTACTTC.

The gene calls are TRBV7-3 and TRBJ2-1, with D unclear. The V gene's germline CDR1 is SGHTA and CDR2 FQGTGA. Trimming stripped 2 bases from V and 12 bases from J, with 11 bases between. The CDR3 length is 12 residues. This CDR3 is CASSLPAQGQFF. The DNA for the CDR3 is TGTGCCAGCAGCTTACCGGCGCAAGGGCAGTTCTTC.

The chain combines TRBV29-1 with TRBJ1-4; a possible D gene is TRBD1 (5 bases). CDR1 and CDR2 (germline): SQVTM, ANQGSEA. V was clipped by 5 bases and J by 5 bases, with 18 bases between them. This CDR3 spans 15 amino acids. The chain's CDR3 is CSVSIRGAKNEKLFF. The CDR3 nucleotides read TGCAGCGTTAGTATCAGAGGGGCTAAGAATGAAAAACTGTTTTTT.

This clonotype was recorded a few times. The chain is built from TRBV5-5 and TRBJ2-1; D perhaps matches TRBD2 (5 bases). This CDR3 region has 18 residues. CDR1 SGHKS and CDR2 YYEKEE come from the germline V gene (reference sequence). Trimming removed 3 bases from V and 0 bases from J, with 19 bases in between. This CDR3 reads CASSWKLRSGSSYNEQFF. CDR3 coding DNA: TGTGCCAGCAGCTGGAAGCTTCGCAGCGGAAGCTCCTACAATGAGCAGTTCTTC.

The rearrangement joins TRBV6-5 to TRBJ1-2; no clear D. The CDR3 runs 12 residues. CDR1 and CDR2 from the germline V gene are MNHEY and SVGAGI. The ends were cut back, 6 bases at V and 8 bases at J, with 13 bases in the middle. DNA of the CDR3: TGTGCCAGCAGGGACCGGGGAGAAGGCTACACCTTC. It translates to CASRDRGEGYTF.

The rearrangement joins TRBV9 to TRBJ2-1, with 11 bases matching TRBD2. This CDR3 contains 15 residues. V lost 3 bases and J lost 10; bases outside the gene matches: 9. Germline CDR1 and CDR2: SGDLS and YYNGEE. The CDR3 DNA reads TGTGCCAGCAGCGAAGAAACTAGCGGGAGAATCGAGCAGTTCTTC. Translated, it gives CASSEETSGRIEQFF.

The chain carries TRBV5-5 and TRBJ2-7; 7 bases align to TRBD2. Germline CDR1 SGHKS, CDR2 YYEKEE (reference sequence). This CDR3 is 14 amino acids long. Unmatched junction bases numbered 8, after V lost 2 bases and J lost 6 bases. CDR3 sequence: CASSLAGLQAEQYF. Here the CDR3 DNA reads TGTGCCAGCAGCTTAGCGGGACTCCAGGCCGAGCAGTACTTC. The full variable domain, rest sourced from reference TRBV5-5 and TRBJ2-7, is DAGVTQSPTHLIKTRGQQVTLRCSPISGHKSVSWYQQVLGQGPQFIFQYYEKEERGRGNFPDRFSARQFPNYSSELNVNALLLGDSALYLCASSLAGLQAEQYFGPGTRLTVT.

As regards this clonotype: One end of the junction fails to match germline, which may point to a read error. The chain combines TRBV12-3 or TRBV12-4 with TRBJ2-1, with 13 bases aligning to TRBD2. This CDR3 is built from 14 residues. CDR3 in amino acids: CASSPGTSGIDQSF. The CDR3 coding sequence is TGTGCCAGCAGTCCCGGGACTAGCGGGATTGATCAGTCCTTC.

The chain employs TRBV6-6 and TRBJ1-2; D gene unclear. This CDR3 is 12 amino acids long. V shed 4 bases and J shed 7 bases, with 10 bases lying between them. The germline V gene has CDR1 MNHNY and CDR2 SVGAGI (reference sequence). CDR3 nucleotides: TGTGCCAGCAGTTCCGCACTAGGTGGCTACACCTTC. Its protein is CASSSALGGYTF.